The 18 T cell receptor beta chains below come from one sample, sequenced in a study of blood T cell repertoires in COVID-19. Sequenced by immunoSEQ multiplex PCR; TCRdb stores in-frame clones only, minus some. The repertoire includes over 80,000 clones, 79% of them detected once, and approximately 18% sits in the top ten. Sequenced input: peripheral blood. The receptors were sampled from a woman aged 80 or older with active or convalescent COVID-19.

This clone was seen only a few times. V usage is TRBV9 and J usage is TRBJ2-3; 9 bases agree with TRBD2. With V trimmed by 0 bases and J by 2 bases, 4 bases remained unmatched. The CDR3 contains 16 residues. Germline V gene sequence: CDR1 SGDLS, CDR2 YYNGEE. In DNA, the CDR3 is TGTGCCAGCAGCGTAGGGGCGGGAGGGGCCACAGATACGCAGTATTTT. Translation gives CASSVGAGGATDTQYF.

The chain carries TRBV7-8 and TRBJ2-7; D not resolved. With 3 bases removed from V and 3 bases from J, the gap between germline ends came to 3 bases. The CDR3 runs to 11 residues. CDR1 is SGHVS, CDR2 FQNEAQ, per germline. In DNA, the CDR3 is TGTGCCAGCAGCTTCCACTACGAGCAGTACTTC. The encoded protein is CASSFHYEQYF.

The chain employs TRBV29-1 and TRBJ1-2; no reliable D call. Germline CDR1 SQVTM, CDR2 ANQGSEA. CDR3 length equals 12 residues. Deletions cut 3 bases from V and 3 bases from J, with 8 bases between. CDR3 nucleotide sequence: TGCAGCGTTGAGAGGATTCACTATGGCTACACCTTC. Protein product: CSVERIHYGYTF.

The chain couples TRBV7-6 to TRBJ1-5; a possible D gene is TRBD1 (6 bases). Germline CDR1 is SGHVS and CDR2 is FNYEAQ. The CDR3 loop spans 15 amino acids. V lost 1 base, J lost 5 bases, and 12 bases lay in between. The CDR3 DNA reads TGTGCCAGCAGCTTAGAATCTGGGGGCGATCAGCCCCAGCATTTT. Translation gives CASSLESGGDQPQHF.

For the CDR3, the DNA is TGCGCCAGCAGCCAAGCGACAGGGGACCTCATCTATGGCTACACCTTC. Residues: CASSQATGDLIYGYTF. The gene calls are TRBV4-1 and TRBJ1-2; TRBD1 matches at 8 bases. The length of the CDR3 is 16 residues. J lost 4 bases, V lost 1 base, and 8 bases had no gene match. CDR1 is MGHRA, CDR2 YSYEKL, per germline.

The rearrangement uses TRBV11-2 and TRBJ2-1; 9 nucleotides line up with TRBD2. Trimming at V came to 6 bases and at J to 5 bases, leaving 8 bases not matched to a gene. Germline CDR1 reads SGHAT; CDR2 reads FQNNGV. This CDR3 spans 15 amino acids. Here the CDR3 reads CASRSIAGVHNEQFF. The CDR3 bases are TGTGCCAGCAGGTCTATAGCGGGAGTACACAATGAGCAGTTCTTC.

This clone occurred once. The V and J genes are TRBV11-2 and TRBJ2-7; TRBD2 is a possible D gene (7 bases). The germline V gene has CDR1 SGHAT and CDR2 FQNNGV. The V end was cut by 3 bases, the J end by 3 bases, with 27 bases between. CDR3 length: 19 residues. The CDR3 DNA follows: TGTGCCAGCAGCTTCTTAGGGGGGTCTACTAGCGCCCCTCTCTACGAGCAGTACTTC. As protein: CASSFLGGSTSAPLYEQYF.

CDR3 loop: CASSGAGTQETQYF. For the CDR3, the DNA is TGTGCCAGCAGTGGGGCCGGGACACAAGAGACCCAGTACTTC. This chain joins TRBV25-1 and TRBJ2-5, with D possibly matching TRBD1 (6 bases). CDR1 and CDR2 (germline): MGHDK, SYGVNS. The V and J ends lost 4 bases and 2 bases respectively, with 11 bases between them. CDR3 size: 14 residues.

The chain has TRBV2 and TRBJ2-1, with D unclear. The V end was cut by 9 bases, the J end by 0 bases, with 9 bases between. Germline lookup yields CDR1 SNHLY and CDR2 FYNNEI. CDR3 length: 13 amino acids. The CDR3, as DNA: TGTGCCAGTCGCTTTAGCTCCTACAATGAGCAGTTCTTC. This codes for CASRFSSYNEQFF.

J is TRBJ1-3 and V is TRBV9; 8 bases are a match to TRBD1. The CDR3 has 15 residues. J was trimmed by 0 bases and V by 4 bases; bases with no gene match: 3. Germline assignment: CDR1 SGDLS and CDR2 YYNGEE. CDR3 protein: CASSTRGLSGNTIYF. CDR3 coding DNA: TGTGCCAGCAGCACCAGGGGGCTCTCTGGAAACACCATATATTTT. Based on the CDR3 plus reference TRBV9 and TRBJ1-3, the full variable domain is DSGVTQTPKHLITATGQRVTLRCSPRSGDLSVYWYQQSLDQGLQFLIQYYNGEERAKGNILERFSAQQFPDLHSELNLSSLELGDSALYFCASSTRGLSGNTIYFGEGSWLTVV.

This clone was detected only once. The CDR3 region has the DNA TGTGCCAGCAGCAGGGGGCAGGTCACTGAAGCTTTCTTT. It yields the protein CASSRGQVTEAFF. This sequence joins TRBV7-9 and TRBJ1-1, with TRBD1 matching 7 bases. V dropped 5 bases and J dropped 4; count of bases not matched to a gene: 4. The germline gives CDR1 SEHNR, CDR2 FQNEAQ (reference sequence). The CDR3 has 13 amino acids.

This chain connects TRBV5-6 to TRBJ2-1; 9 nucleotides agree with TRBD2. The trim removed 6 bases at V and 3 bases at J, leaving 7 bases unmatched. Germline CDR1 reads SGHDT; CDR2 reads YYEEEE. The length of the CDR3 is 15 residues. Written as DNA, the CDR3 is TGTGCCAGCAACCGCCGACTAGCGGTCTACAATGAGCAGTTCTTC. Its protein is CASNRRLAVYNEQFF. The full variable domain, in which reference TRBV5-6 and TRBJ2-1 provide the parts outside the CDR3, is DAGVTQSPTHLIKTRGQQVTLRCSPKSGHDTVSWYQQALGQGPQFIFQYYEEEERQRGNFPDRFSGHQFPNYSSELNVNALLLGDSALYLCASNRRLAVYNEQFFGPGTRLTVL.

This chain uses TRBV27 with TRBJ1-1; D not resolved. Per the germline V gene, CDR1 is MNHEY and CDR2 is SMNVEV (reference sequence). V lost 0 bases to trimming and J lost 2 bases, with 7 bases between them. The CDR3 covers 14 residues. Here the CDR3 DNA reads TGTGCCAGCAGTTTATCAGAGGTCAACACTGAAGCTTTCTTT. Translated, it gives CASSLSEVNTEAFF.

The rearrangement uses TRBV21-1 and TRBJ2-1; the table's D gene call, TRBD1, was not cross checked with the DNA. TRBV21-1 is a pseudogene locus. This CDR3 region has 11 residues. The CDR3 region is CARTGDIEQFF. The CDR3, as DNA: TGTGCCAGGACAGGGGATATTGAGCAGTTCTTC.

This clone was observed a few times. V gene TRBV24-1 combines with J gene TRBJ2-3, with 8 bases fitting TRBD2. Germline V gene data show CDR1 as KGHDR and CDR2 as SFDVKD. V dropped 3 bases and J dropped 2; count of bases not matched to a gene: 9. This CDR3 contains 17 residues. The CDR3 spells CATSDPGLEDNTDTQYF. The CDR3 region has the DNA TGTGCCACCAGTGATCCGGGACTAGAAGACAACACAGATACGCAGTATTTT.

The rearrangement joins TRBV28 to TRBJ2-7; 8 bases line up with TRBD1. Per the germline V gene, CDR1 is MDHEN and CDR2 is SYDVKM. Unmatched junction bases numbered 8, after V lost 6 bases and J lost 7 bases. This CDR3 region has 13 residues. The CDR3 region has the DNA TGTGCCAGCAGCTTGCAGGGGGCTAGTGAGCAGTACTTC. Encoded protein: CASSLQGASEQYF.

The genes are TRBV18 and TRBJ2-3, with 8 bases matching TRBD1. J lost 2 bases, V lost 3 bases, and 1 base had no gene match. This CDR3 is built from 14 residues. Germline-derived CDR1 and CDR2 are KGHSH and LQKENI. Here the CDR3 reads CASSPGQATDTQYF. CDR3 in DNA: TGTGCCAGCTCACCGGGACAGGCCACAGATACGCAGTATTTT.

The chain links TRBV5-1 to TRBJ2-7; 7 bases match TRBD1. The germline V gene encodes CDR1 SGHRS and CDR2 YFSETQ. Trimming took 2 bases from V and 0 from J; bases not matched to a gene: 11. This CDR3 has 17 residues. DNA of the CDR3: TGCGCCAGCAGCTTTGGTGGGACAGTGCATAGCTCCTACGAGCAGTACTTC. It is translated as CASSFGGTVHSSYEQYF.